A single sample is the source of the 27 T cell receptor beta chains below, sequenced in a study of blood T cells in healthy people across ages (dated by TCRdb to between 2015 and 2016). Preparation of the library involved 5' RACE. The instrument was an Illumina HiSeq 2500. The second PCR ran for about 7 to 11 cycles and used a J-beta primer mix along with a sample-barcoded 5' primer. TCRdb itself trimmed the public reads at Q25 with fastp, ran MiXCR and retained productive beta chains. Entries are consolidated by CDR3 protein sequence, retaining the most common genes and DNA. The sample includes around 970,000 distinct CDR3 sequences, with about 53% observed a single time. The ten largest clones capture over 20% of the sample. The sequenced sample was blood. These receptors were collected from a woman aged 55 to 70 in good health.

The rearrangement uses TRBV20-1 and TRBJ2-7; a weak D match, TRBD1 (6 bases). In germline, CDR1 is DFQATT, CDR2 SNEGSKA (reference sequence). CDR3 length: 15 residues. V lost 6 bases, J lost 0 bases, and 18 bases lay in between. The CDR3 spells CSATYPGAPSYEQYF. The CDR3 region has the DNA TGCAGTGCAACATACCCAGGGGCCCCCTCCTACGAGCAGTACTTC.

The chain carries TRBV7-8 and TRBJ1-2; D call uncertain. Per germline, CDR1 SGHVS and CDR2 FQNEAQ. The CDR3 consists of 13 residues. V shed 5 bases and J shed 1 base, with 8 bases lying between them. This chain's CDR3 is CASSQDINYGYTF. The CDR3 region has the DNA TGTGCCAGCAGCCAGGATATTAACTATGGCTACACCTTC.

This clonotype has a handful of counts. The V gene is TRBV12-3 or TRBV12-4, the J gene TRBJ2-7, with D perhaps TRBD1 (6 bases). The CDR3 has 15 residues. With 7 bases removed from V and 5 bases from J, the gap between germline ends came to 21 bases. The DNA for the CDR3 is TGTGCCAGCACCCTCCGGATAGGGGGAATCAACGAGCAGTACTTC. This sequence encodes CASTLRIGGINEQYF.

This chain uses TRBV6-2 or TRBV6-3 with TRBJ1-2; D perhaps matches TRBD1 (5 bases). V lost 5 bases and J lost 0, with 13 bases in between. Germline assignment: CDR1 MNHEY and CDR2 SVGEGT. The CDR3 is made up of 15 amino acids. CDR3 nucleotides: TGTGCCAGCAGTCCCTGGGGCAGAGCTAACTATGGCTACACCTTC. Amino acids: CASSPWGRANYGYTF.

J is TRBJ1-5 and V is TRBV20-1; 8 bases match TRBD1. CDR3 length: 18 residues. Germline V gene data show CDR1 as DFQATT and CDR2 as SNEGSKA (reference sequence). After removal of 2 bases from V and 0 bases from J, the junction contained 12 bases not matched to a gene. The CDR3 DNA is TGCAGTGCTAGAAGGGTTGGACAGGGACCCGATAGCAATCAGCCCCAGCATTTT. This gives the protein CSARRVGQGPDSNQPQHF.

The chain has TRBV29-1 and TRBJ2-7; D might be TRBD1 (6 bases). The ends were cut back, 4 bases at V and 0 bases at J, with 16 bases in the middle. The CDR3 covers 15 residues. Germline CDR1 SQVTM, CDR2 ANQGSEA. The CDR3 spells CSVVGAVRSSYEQYF. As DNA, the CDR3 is TGCAGCGTTGTGGGGGCGGTAAGGAGCTCCTACGAGCAGTACTTC.

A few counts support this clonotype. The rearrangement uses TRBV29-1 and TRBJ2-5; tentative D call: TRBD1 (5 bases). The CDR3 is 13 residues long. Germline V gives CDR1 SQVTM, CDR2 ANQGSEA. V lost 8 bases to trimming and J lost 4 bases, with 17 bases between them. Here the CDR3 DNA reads TGCAGCTTTCGACAGAGGCTGGGAGAGACCCAGTACTTC. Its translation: CSFRQRLGETQYF. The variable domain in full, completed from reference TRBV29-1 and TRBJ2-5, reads SAVISQKPSRDICQRGTSLTIQCQVDSQVTMMFWYRQQPGQSLTLIATANQGSEATYESGFVIDKFPISRPNLTFSTLTVSNMSPEDSSIYLCSFRQRLGETQYFGPGTRLLVL.

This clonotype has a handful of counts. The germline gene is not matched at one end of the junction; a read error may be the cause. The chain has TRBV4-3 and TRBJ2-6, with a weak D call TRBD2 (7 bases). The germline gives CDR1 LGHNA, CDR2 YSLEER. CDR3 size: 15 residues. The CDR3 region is CASSQVLGGGNVLTF. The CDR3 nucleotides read TGCGCCAGCAGCCAAGTGTTGGGAGGGGGCAACGTCCTGACTTTC.

CDR3 in amino acids: CASSQGPGLQTNEKLFF. The CDR3 DNA follows: TGCGCCAGCAGCCAAGGCCCAGGGCTGCAGACTAATGAAAAACTGTTTTTT. This chain connects TRBV4-3 to TRBJ1-4; a weak D match, TRBD1 (5 bases). Trimming removed 1 base at V and 2 bases at J, with 14 bases between. CDR3 length: 17 residues. Germline loops: CDR1 LGHNA, CDR2 YSLEER.

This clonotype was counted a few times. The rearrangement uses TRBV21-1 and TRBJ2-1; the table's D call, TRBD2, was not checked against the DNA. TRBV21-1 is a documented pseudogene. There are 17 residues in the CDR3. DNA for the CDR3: TGTGCCAGCAGCAAACGACTAGCGGGAGTACCCTACAATGAGCAGTTCTTC. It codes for CASSKRLAGVPYNEQFF.

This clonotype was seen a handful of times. In DNA, the CDR3 is TGTGCCAGCAGTTTCTACGTCCATGAGACCCAGTACTTC. Translation: CASSFYVHETQYF. The V call is TRBV12-3 or TRBV12-4, the J call TRBJ2-5; no clear D. CDR3 length equals 13 residues. Between the trimmed V and J ends, which lost 3 bases and 5 bases, there was a span of 10 bases.

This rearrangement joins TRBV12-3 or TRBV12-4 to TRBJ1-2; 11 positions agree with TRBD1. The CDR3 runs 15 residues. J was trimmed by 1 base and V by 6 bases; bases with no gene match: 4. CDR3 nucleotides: TGTGCCAGCAGGTCTGGGACAGGGGGTAACTATGGCTACACCTTC. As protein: CASRSGTGGNYGYTF.

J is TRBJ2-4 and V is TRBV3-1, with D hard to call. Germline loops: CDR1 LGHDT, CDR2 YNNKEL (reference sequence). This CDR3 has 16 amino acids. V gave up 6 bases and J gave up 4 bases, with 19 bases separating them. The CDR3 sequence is CASSPALGYEKNIQYF. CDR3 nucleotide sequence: TGTGCCAGCAGTCCCGCGCTGGGATACGAGAAAAACATTCAGTACTTC.

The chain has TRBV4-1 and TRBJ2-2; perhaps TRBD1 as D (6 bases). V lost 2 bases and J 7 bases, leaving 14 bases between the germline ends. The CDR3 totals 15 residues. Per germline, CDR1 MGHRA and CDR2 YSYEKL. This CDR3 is CASSQYRDSSGELFF. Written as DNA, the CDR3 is TGCGCCAGCAGCCAATACAGGGATTCGAGCGGGGAGCTGTTTTTT.

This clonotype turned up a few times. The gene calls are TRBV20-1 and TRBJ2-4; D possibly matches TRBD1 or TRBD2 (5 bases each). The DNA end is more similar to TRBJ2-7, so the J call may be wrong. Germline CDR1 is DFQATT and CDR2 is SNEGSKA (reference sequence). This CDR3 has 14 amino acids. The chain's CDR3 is CSATAIGAYYEQYF. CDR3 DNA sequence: TGCAGTGCTACGGCTATCGGGGCTTACTACGAGCAGTACTTC.

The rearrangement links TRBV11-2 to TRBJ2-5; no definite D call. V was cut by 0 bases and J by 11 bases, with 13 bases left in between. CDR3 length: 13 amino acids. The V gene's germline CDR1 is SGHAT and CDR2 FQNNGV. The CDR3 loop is CASSLDPAEEQYF. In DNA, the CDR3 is TGTGCCAGCAGCTTAGATCCGGCAGAAGAGCAGTACTTC.

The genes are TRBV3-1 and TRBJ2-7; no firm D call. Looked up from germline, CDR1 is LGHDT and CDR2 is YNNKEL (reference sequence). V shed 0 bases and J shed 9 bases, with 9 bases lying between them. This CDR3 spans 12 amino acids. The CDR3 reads CASSQEGLGQYF. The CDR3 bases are TGTGCCAGCAGCCAAGAGGGATTGGGGCAGTACTTC.

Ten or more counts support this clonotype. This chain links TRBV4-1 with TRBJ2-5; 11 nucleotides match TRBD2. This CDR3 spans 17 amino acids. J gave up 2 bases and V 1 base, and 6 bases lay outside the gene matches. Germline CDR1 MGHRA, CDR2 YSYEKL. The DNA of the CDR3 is TGCGCCAGCAGCCAAGCTTCCGGGACTAGCGGACAAGAGACCCAGTACTTC. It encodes CASSQASGTSGQETQYF.

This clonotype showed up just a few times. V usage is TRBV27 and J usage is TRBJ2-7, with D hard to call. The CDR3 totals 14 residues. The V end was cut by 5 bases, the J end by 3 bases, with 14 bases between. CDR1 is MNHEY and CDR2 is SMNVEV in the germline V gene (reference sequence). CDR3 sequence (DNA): TGTGCCAGCAGTCTGACGAGAGGCGGCTACGAGCAGTACTTC. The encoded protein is CASSLTRGGYEQYF.

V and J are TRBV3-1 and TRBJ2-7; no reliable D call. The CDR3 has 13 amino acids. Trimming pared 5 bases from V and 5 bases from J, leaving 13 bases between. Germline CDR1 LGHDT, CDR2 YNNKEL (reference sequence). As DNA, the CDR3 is TGTGCCAGCAGCTTCCAGATATCCAACGAGCAGTACTTC. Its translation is CASSFQISNEQYF.

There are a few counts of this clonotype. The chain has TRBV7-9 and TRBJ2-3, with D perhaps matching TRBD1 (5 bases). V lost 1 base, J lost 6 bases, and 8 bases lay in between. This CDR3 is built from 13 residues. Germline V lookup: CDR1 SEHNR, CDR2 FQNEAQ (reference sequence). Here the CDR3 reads CASSLGGRDTQYF. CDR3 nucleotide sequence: TGTGCCAGCAGCTTAGGGGGCCGGGATACGCAGTATTTT.

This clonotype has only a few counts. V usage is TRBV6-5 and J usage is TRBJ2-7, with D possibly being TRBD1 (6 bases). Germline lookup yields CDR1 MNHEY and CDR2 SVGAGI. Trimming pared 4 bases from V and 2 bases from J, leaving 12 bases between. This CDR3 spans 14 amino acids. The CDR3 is CASSSQTGPYEQYF. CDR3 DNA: TGTGCCAGCAGTTCCCAGACAGGCCCCTACGAGCAGTACTTC.

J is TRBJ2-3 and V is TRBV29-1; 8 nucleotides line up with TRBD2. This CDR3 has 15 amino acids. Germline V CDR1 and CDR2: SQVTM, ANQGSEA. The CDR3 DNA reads TGCAGTGGTGTCGGGGGGGCGGGCCCCACAGATACGCAGTATTTT. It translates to CSGVGGAGPTDTQYF.

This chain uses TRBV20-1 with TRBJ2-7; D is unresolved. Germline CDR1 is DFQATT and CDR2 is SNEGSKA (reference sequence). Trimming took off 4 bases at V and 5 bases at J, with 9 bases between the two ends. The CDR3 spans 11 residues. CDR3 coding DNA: TGCAGTGCTAACGGTGCCAACGAGCAGTACTTC. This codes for CSANGANEQYF.

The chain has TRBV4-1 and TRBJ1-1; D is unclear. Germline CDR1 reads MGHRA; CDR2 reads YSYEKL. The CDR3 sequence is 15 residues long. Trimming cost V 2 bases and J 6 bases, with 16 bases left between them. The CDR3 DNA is TGCGCCAGCAGCCAAAGCGGGCTGGGAAGGTCTGAAGCTTTCTTT. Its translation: CASSQSGLGRSEAFF.

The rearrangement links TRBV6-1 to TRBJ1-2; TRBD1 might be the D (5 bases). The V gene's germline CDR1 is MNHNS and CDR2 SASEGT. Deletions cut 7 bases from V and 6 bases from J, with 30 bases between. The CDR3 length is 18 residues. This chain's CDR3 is CASIVRDGTFRGGNGYTF. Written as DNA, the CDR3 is TGTGCCAGCATCGTACGGGACGGGACTTTTAGAGGTGGAAATGGCTACACCTTC.

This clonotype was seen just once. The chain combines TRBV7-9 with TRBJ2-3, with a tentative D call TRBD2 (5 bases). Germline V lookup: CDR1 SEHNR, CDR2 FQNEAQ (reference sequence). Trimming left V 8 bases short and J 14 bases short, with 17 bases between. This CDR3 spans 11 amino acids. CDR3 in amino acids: CASGPGNLVYF. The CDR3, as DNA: TGTGCCAGCGGCCCGGGAAACCTGGTGTATTTT. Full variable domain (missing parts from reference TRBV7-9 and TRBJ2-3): DTGVSQNPRHKITKRGQNVTFRCDPISEHNRLYWYRQTLGQGPEFLTYFQNEAQLEKSRLLSDRFSAERPKGSFSTLEIQRTEQGDSAMYLCASGPGNLVYFGPGTRLTVL.